The present T cell receptor (beta chain) was sequenced within a study of T cell repertoires in cytomegalovirus infection. At the level of the study: Both a matching HLA type and CMV infection were indicated by public TCR beta signatures. Regarding the study as a whole: Dominant in the ex vivo response were TCR beta clonotypes restricted by HLA-C and specific for CMV. The study identified carriers of CMV plus the relevant HLA from cumulative public TCR beta family frequency.

The germline gives CDR1 SGHVS, CDR2 FNYEAQ. Deletions cut 6 bases from V and 6 bases from J, with 14 bases between. CDR3 length: 13 residues. MiXCR, applied by TCRdb to the reads, yields one record per CDR3 protein. Of about 160,000 distinct CDR3 sequences in the sample, under 20% were seen once. On this clonotype: Its matching antigen is unknown.

The chain uses TRBV7-6 and TRBJ1-1; possible D gene TRBD1, 5 bases. The specimen was CD8+ T cells from PBMCs. The sequence came from a human donor in good health (CMV status not recorded). Some clones in this sample may be carry-over from other donors' samples. The chain's CDR3 is CASSRAGGAEAFF. The CDR3 DNA follows: TGTGCCAGCAGTCGAGCTGGGGGGGCTGAAGCTTTCTTT.